This section outlines one T cell receptor (beta chain) sequence together with its context. The data are from a study of blood T cell repertoires in COVID-19. Background on the study: The samples span acute and convalescent COVID-19 from the United States, Italy and Spain. T cells, B-cell-depleted T cells, or PBMCs supplied cDNA or gDNA.

Trimming shortened V by 3 bases and J by 1 base, and 16 bases separated the two germline ends. Per germline, CDR1 SGHDT and CDR2 YYEEEE. The CDR3 consists of 16 residues. In the source study's methods: Amplification from reference gene primers served as the basis for estimated nucleated cell counts. Assay: immunoSEQ multiplex PCR; the TCRdb copy retains only in-frame clones and omits some. V and J calls and clone size are copied from that table; D and trimming were computed from the DNA. Of more than 85,000 clones in the sample, approximately 85% were seen once. This TCR derives from a woman aged 60 to 75 with acute or convalescent COVID-19. The sample taken for sequencing was peripheral blood. V usage is TRBV5-6 and J usage is TRBJ2-5; possibly TRBD2 for D (6 bases). The CDR3 nucleotides are TGTGCCAGCAGCTCGTGGGGACTCCAAACCCAAGAGACCCAGTACTTC. Translating gives CASSSWGLQTQETQYF.